A selection of T cell receptor beta chains follows, all from one sample in a study of shared clonotypes between healthy human individuals. Profiling relied on immunoSEQ multiplex PCR, and the TCRdb table lists in-frame clones only, not all of them. The sample has over 950,000 clones, about 80% seen once. Sequencing was performed on memory CD4+ T cells from PBMCs. The source of these receptors is a man aged 18 to 29 in good health. Some clones in this sample may be carry-over from other donors' samples. CDR3s include the opening cysteine and the closing phenylalanine or tryptophan. A D gene is named only where the DNA matches it firmly. Size tells how often a clone was seen (once, few, many) or the class of an expanded clone, and some rows leave it out.

V gene	clone size	D gene	J gene	CDR3 DNA	CDR3 protein
TRBV19	few	NA	TRBJ1-5	TGTGCCAGTGGGGTTGGAAGGCAGCCCCAGCATTTT	CASGVGRQPQHF
TRBV6-5	NA	NA	TRBJ1-2	TGTGCCAGCAGTTACACGTTAGGGGGTAACTATGGCTACACCTTC	CASSYTLGGNYGYTF
TRBV5-1	NA	NA	TRBJ2-6	TGCGCCAGCAGTCTGGGGGCCAACGTCCTGACTTTC	CASSLGANVLTF
TRBV7-2	NA	TRBD2	TRBJ2-1	TGTGCCAGCAGCTTAGGGACTAGCGGGGGGCCAAGGGAGCAGTTCTTC	CASSLGTSGGPREQFF
TRBV5-6	NA	NA	TRBJ1-4	TGTGCCAGCAGCTTGAGCGGGACATCTAATGAAAAACTGTTTTTT	CASSLSGTSNEKLFF
TRBV6-5	NA	TRBD1	TRBJ1-2	TGTGCCAGCAGTTACGCAGACTCTGGACAGGGAGGCTACACCTTC	CASSYADSGQGGYTF
TRBV19	NA	NA	TRBJ1-2	TGTGCCAGTAGCCGCGAGGGGTGGGGTCATGGCTACACCTTC	CASSREGWGHGYTF
TRBV5-8	few	NA	TRBJ1-5	TGTGCCAGCAGCTTGGCCGGATTGTGGAATCAGCCCCAGCATTTT	CASSLAGLWNQPQHF
TRBV5-1	NA	NA	TRBJ2-7	TGCGCCAGCAGCTTGCTGCCGGGAGAATTCGAGCAGTACTTC	CASSLLPGEFEQYF
TRBV11-2	NA	TRBD1	TRBJ2-2	TGTGCCAGCAGCTTCAGGGGGCCTTACACCGGGGAGCTGTTTTTT	CASSFRGPYTGELFF
TRBV25-1	once	TRBD2	TRBJ2-1	TGTGCCAGCAAGCGGGAGGGCCGTAATGAGCAGTTCTTC	CASKREGRNEQFF
TRBV15	once	NA	TRBJ1-2	TGTGCCACCAGCAGAGAGGCCAGGGGTTATGGCTACACCTTC	CATSREARGYGYTF
TRBV2	NA	NA	TRBJ2-3	TGTGCCAGCAGCAAGGTTGGCGGGACGCAGTATTTT	CASSKVGGTQYF
TRBV5-4	once	NA	TRBJ2-3	TGTGCCAGCAGCTTGGTCGCAAGCACAGATACGCAGTATTTT	CASSLVASTDTQYF
TRBV11-2	NA	NA	TRBJ2-2	TGTGCCAGCAGCTTACTTGGCACGAACCTCGGGGAGCTGTTTTTT	CASSLLGTNLGELFF
TRBV7-8	NA	NA	TRBJ2-7	TGTGCCAGCAGCCCACAGCATGGGGGCTCCGAGCAGTACTTC	CASSPQHGGSEQYF
TRBV30	NA	TRBD1	TRBJ1-6	TGTGCCTGGAGTGTGGGACAGGGTAATTCACCCCTCCACTTT	CAWSVGQGNSPLHF
TRBV5-4	few	TRBD2	TRBJ2-1	TGTGCCAGCAGCTTGAGACTAGCGGGAGTCGATGAGCAGTTCTTC	CASSLRLAGVDEQFF
TRBV28	NA	NA	TRBJ1-2	TGTGCCAGCAGTTTCGACGGCTTTCGATTGGGCTACACCTTC	CASSFDGFRLGYTF
TRBV7-9	NA	NA	TRBJ1-2	TGTGCCAGCAGCCCTCCGACGAGGGAGGGTGTCTATGGCTACACCTTC	CASSPPTREGVYGYTF
TRBV7-3	NA	TRBD1	TRBJ2-3	TGTGCCAGCAGCTCGACAGGGTTAGATACGCAGTATTTT	CASSSTGLDTQYF
TRBV6-7	NA	TRBD1	TRBJ2-2	TGTGCCAGCAGTTCCCAGGGACAGGGGGCCGGGGAGCTGTTTTTT	CASSSQGQGAGELFF
TRBV6-6	NA	NA	TRBJ2-1	TGTGCCAGCAGTTACAAAGGTGAGCAGTTCTTC	CASSYKGEQFF
TRBV7-7	NA	NA	TRBJ2-5	TGTGCCAGCAGCTACAGACTAGGGGTGGAGACCCAGTACTTC	CASSYRLGVETQYF
TRBV6-5	NA	NA	TRBJ2-2	TGTGCCAGCAGTTACTCGTGGACTCGGCCCGGGGAGCTGTTTTTT	CASSYSWTRPGELFF
TRBV28	once	NA	TRBJ1-2	TGTGCCAGCAGTATGGGGGGGGTCTCCTATGGCTACACCTTC	CASSMGGVSYGYTF
TRBV30	NA	NA	TRBJ2-1	TGTGCCTGGAGTGCCCTGACGAGAACCTACAATGAGCAGTTCTTC	CAWSALTRTYNEQFF
TRBV7-2	NA	NA	TRBJ1-1	TGTGCCAGCAGCTTAGCGGGCGGGGAAGCTTTCTTT	CASSLAGGEAFF
TRBV10-3	once	TRBD1	TRBJ2-3	TGTGCCACCGAGGGACAGATCACAGATACGCAGTATTTT	CATEGQITDTQYF
TRBV28	NA	NA	TRBJ2-1	TGTGCCAGCAGTTTCACCTGGGAGCAGTTCTTC	CASSFTWEQFF
TRBV7-9	once	NA	TRBJ1-2	TGTGCCAGCAGCTTACCACAGAACTATGGCTACACCTTC	CASSLPQNYGYTF
TRBV2	NA	TRBD1	TRBJ1-5	TGTGCCAGCAGGGAGCAGGGGGCGGGTAGTAATCAGCCCCAGCATTTT	CASREQGAGSNQPQHF
TRBV5-1	NA	TRBD2	TRBJ2-1	TGCGCCAGCAGCTTGCGGCTAGCGGGAGTGGATGAGCAGTTCTTC	CASSLRLAGVDEQFF
TRBV4-1	few	TRBD1	TRBJ1-1	TGCGCCAGCAGCCAAGCAGGGGGGAACACTGAAGCTTTCTTT	CASSQAGGNTEAFF